This T cell receptor beta chain emerged from a study of shared clonotypes between healthy human individuals. Broader study findings: Clonotype sharing levels among donors were expected to vary with sequencing depth.

The donor cohort consisted entirely of Caucasian adults residing in Nashville, Tennessee. Replicate PCRs for sorted subsets used 200 to 250 ng DNA; this equaled 25,000 to 35,000 T cell genomes. TCRdb's table, derived via immunoSEQ multiplex PCR, lists solely in-frame clones and lacks some. The data hold about 2 million clones, with 85% to 95% observed a single time. The germline V gene encodes CDR1 LGHNA and CDR2 YSLEER. V lost 5 bases, J lost 7 bases, and 8 bases stayed unmatched. This CDR3 spans 14 amino acids. On this clone itself: Its cognate antigen is unknown.

The origin of this receptor is a man aged 18 to 29 in good health. The chain has TRBV4-3 and TRBJ1-2; TRBD1 aligns across 9 bases. Sequenced: naive CD4+ T cells sorted from blood. Regarding subset: CD45RA+ positively selected. CDR3 sequence reads: CASSVLPGQGGYTF. DNA of the CDR3: TGCGCCAGCAGCGTTTTACCGGGACAGGGTGGCTACACCTTC.